These T cell receptor beta chains were read from a single sample in a study of T cell repertoires in cytomegalovirus infection. TCRdb analysed the reads with MiXCR anew, one entry per CDR3 protein. The sample consists of under 850,000 distinct CDR3 sequences, roughly a third of them appearing once. These receptors have no identified antigens. Sequenced here: cultured PBMCs, sampled from culture after CMV antigen stimulation. These receptors all come from a human donor in good health (CMV status not recorded). Some clones in this sample may be carry-over from other donors' samples. The CDR3 runs from the conserved cysteine through the conserved F or W. The order of the fields is clone size, D gene, J gene, V gene, CDR3 DNA, CDR3 protein. The D gene is left open where the match is weak. Rows may omit the clone size; those that give it use once, few, many or a size class.

clone_size: few
d_call: .
j_call: TRBJ2-2
v_call: TRBV6-5
cdr3_nt: TGTGCCAGCAGTATCCACAGGGTCGGCGGGGAGCTGTTTTTT
cdr3_aa: CASSIHRVGGELFF

clone_size: few
d_call: .
j_call: TRBJ2-1
v_call: TRBV7-2
cdr3_nt: TGTGCCAGCAGCCTAGAACGACGGAATGAGCAGTTCTTC
cdr3_aa: CASSLERRNEQFF

clone_size: few
d_call: .
j_call: TRBJ1-1
v_call: TRBV6-2/TRBV6-3
cdr3_nt: TGTGCCACCAACCCGGGGAACCTTCCCGCTGAAGCTTTCTTT
cdr3_aa: CATNPGNLPAEAFF

clone_size: many
d_call: .
j_call: TRBJ1-5
v_call: TRBV12-3/TRBV12-4
cdr3_nt: TGTGCCAGCAGTTTAGAGGGGCGGCAGCCCCAGCATTTT
cdr3_aa: CASSLEGRQPQHF

clone_size: few
d_call: .
j_call: TRBJ2-3
v_call: TRBV7-2
cdr3_nt: TGTGCCAGCAGCCTGCAGGTGACAGGAGGGCAGGATACGCAGTATTTT
cdr3_aa: CASSLQVTGGQDTQYF

clone_size: few
d_call: .
j_call: TRBJ1-6
v_call: TRBV6-1
cdr3_nt: TGTGCCAGCTCGGAAGTGGGGGTCAATTCACCCCTCCACTTT
cdr3_aa: CASSEVGVNSPLHF

clone_size: few
d_call: .
j_call: TRBJ1-2
v_call: TRBV10-3
cdr3_nt: TGTGCCATCAGTGAGTCGCCTCAACCTAACTATGGCTACACCTTC
cdr3_aa: CAISESPQPNYGYTF

clone_size: many
d_call: .
j_call: TRBJ2-3
v_call: TRBV7-2
cdr3_nt: TGTGCCAGCAGTTATCGGGTTCGATCTAGCACAGATACGCAGTATTTT
cdr3_aa: CASSYRVRSSTDTQYF

clone_size: few
d_call: .
j_call: TRBJ2-7
v_call: TRBV4-2
cdr3_nt: TGTGCCAGCAGCCAAGCCGGGACGGAGTCCTACGAGCAGTACTTC
cdr3_aa: CASSQAGTESYEQYF

clone_size: few
d_call: TRBD1
j_call: TRBJ1-2
v_call: TRBV5-6
cdr3_nt: TGTGCCAGCAGCTTGGCCGGGACAGCGCGTAACTATGGCTACACCTTC
cdr3_aa: CASSLAGTARNYGYTF

clone_size: .
d_call: .
j_call: TRBJ2-3
v_call: TRBV7-4
cdr3_nt: TGTGCCAGCAGCTTCCTGGCTTACTTGGATACGCAGTATTTT
cdr3_aa: CASSFLAYLDTQYF

clone_size: .
d_call: .
j_call: TRBJ2-6
v_call: TRBV7-2
cdr3_nt: TGTGCCAGCAGCTCCGCCGGGTCCTCGATCTCTGGGGCCAACGTCCTGACTTTC
cdr3_aa: CASSSAGSSISGANVLTF

clone_size: few
d_call: .
j_call: TRBJ2-4
v_call: TRBV7-9
cdr3_nt: TGTGCCTCCGGAGTTGGAAGCATTCAGTACTTC
cdr3_aa: CASGVGSIQYF

clone_size: .
d_call: .
j_call: TRBJ1-4
v_call: TRBV6-1
cdr3_nt: TGTGCCAGCACCTACCCGTGGCAGCTCCCGGCAACTAATGAAAAACTGTTTTTT
cdr3_aa: CASTYPWQLPATNEKLFF

clone_size: .
d_call: TRBD1
j_call: TRBJ2-7
v_call: TRBV7-2
cdr3_nt: TGTGCCAGCAGCGGGGACAGGGGGCTGTACGAGCAGTACTTC
cdr3_aa: CASSGDRGLYEQYF

clone_size: many
d_call: .
j_call: TRBJ1-3
v_call: TRBV7-2
cdr3_nt: TGTGCCAGCAGCTTAGCTCTGGGGCGAAACACCATATATTTT
cdr3_aa: CASSLALGRNTIYF

clone_size: .
d_call: .
j_call: TRBJ1-5
v_call: TRBV7-6
cdr3_nt: TGTGCCAGCAGCTTAATCCTCCGGGGTCAGCCCCAGCATTTT
cdr3_aa: CASSLILRGQPQHF

clone_size: few
d_call: TRBD1
j_call: TRBJ2-7
v_call: TRBV2
cdr3_nt: TGTGCCAGCCGCCCTGGACCGGGACAGAACTACGAGCAGTACTTC
cdr3_aa: CASRPGPGQNYEQYF

clone_size: few
d_call: .
j_call: TRBJ2-3
v_call: TRBV4-3
cdr3_nt: TGCGCCAGCAGCCAACTACATACAGATACGCAGTATTTT
cdr3_aa: CASSQLHTDTQYF

clone_size: .
d_call: TRBD1
j_call: TRBJ2-3
v_call: TRBV10-3
cdr3_nt: TGTGCCATCACCTCGGACAGGTTGGATACGCAGTATTTT
cdr3_aa: CAITSDRLDTQYF

clone_size: .
d_call: .
j_call: TRBJ2-7
v_call: TRBV29-1
cdr3_nt: TGCAGCGTAGGAGCGGCCGGGCAAATTACACCCTACGAGCAGTACTTC
cdr3_aa: CSVGAAGQITPYEQYF

clone_size: few
d_call: .
j_call: TRBJ1-2
v_call: TRBV5-6
cdr3_nt: TGTGCCAGCAGCATAGGGGCAAACCAGGGCTGGAGCTATGGCTACACCTTC
cdr3_aa: CASSIGANQGWSYGYTF

clone_size: few
d_call: .
j_call: TRBJ1-5
v_call: TRBV7-2
cdr3_nt: TGTGCCAGCAGCTTAGCGAGGACCACTCAGCCCCAGCATTTT
cdr3_aa: CASSLARTTQPQHF

clone_size: few
d_call: .
j_call: TRBJ2-7
v_call: TRBV28
cdr3_nt: TGTGCCAGCAGTTTTCCCGGCGGGATCAACTACGAGCAGTACTTC
cdr3_aa: CASSFPGGINYEQYF

clone_size: .
d_call: .
j_call: TRBJ2-3
v_call: TRBV28
cdr3_nt: TGTGCCAGCAGCCCGGGGGCTCGCACAGATACGCAGTATTTT
cdr3_aa: CASSPGARTDTQYF

clone_size: .
d_call: TRBD2
j_call: TRBJ2-1
v_call: TRBV4-3
cdr3_nt: TGCGCCAGCAGCCGAGGGACTAGCGGGACCGCCGGTCTGAAATCTGAGCAGTTCTTC
cdr3_aa: CASSRGTSGTAGLKSEQFF

clone_size: many
d_call: .
j_call: TRBJ1-4
v_call: TRBV7-8
cdr3_nt: TGTGCCAGCAGCTTGGGAAGTGGTGTATTGTTTTTT
cdr3_aa: CASSLGSGVLFF

clone_size: many
d_call: .
j_call: TRBJ2-3
v_call: TRBV7-2
cdr3_nt: TGTGCCAGCAGCTTAGAGTACACAGATACGCAGTATTTT
cdr3_aa: CASSLEYTDTQYF

clone_size: .
d_call: TRBD1
j_call: TRBJ1-1
v_call: TRBV3-1
cdr3_nt: TGTGCCAGCAGCCAACCGGGACAGGGGGTTGGGGCGAACACTGAAGCTTTCTTT
cdr3_aa: CASSQPGQGVGANTEAFF

clone_size: .
d_call: .
j_call: TRBJ2-5
v_call: TRBV6-1
cdr3_nt: TGTGCCAGCAGTGAGACCGGGACTGTGAAGGGGACCCAGTACTTC
cdr3_aa: CASSETGTVKGTQYF

clone_size: many
d_call: TRBD2
j_call: TRBJ2-3
v_call: TRBV7-9
cdr3_nt: TGTGCCAGCAGCTTAAGGCGTAGCGGGGGTGTTATAGATACGCAGTATTTT
cdr3_aa: CASSLRRSGGVIDTQYF

clone_size: many
d_call: .
j_call: TRBJ2-4
v_call: TRBV7-2
cdr3_nt: TGTGCCAGCAGCTTTGGGACCTTGAACATTCAGTACTTC
cdr3_aa: CASSFGTLNIQYF

clone_size: few
d_call: .
j_call: TRBJ2-6
v_call: TRBV12-3/TRBV12-4
cdr3_nt: TGTGCCAGCAGTTTCGTGGTGGCAGGTGGGGCCAACGTCCTGACTTTC
cdr3_aa: CASSFVVAGGANVLTF

clone_size: few
d_call: .
j_call: TRBJ1-3
v_call: TRBV11-2
cdr3_nt: TGTGCCAGCAGCTTGAGATTCGCGGTTGGAAACACCATATATTTT
cdr3_aa: CASSLRFAVGNTIYF

clone_size: .
d_call: .
j_call: TRBJ1-1
v_call: TRBV7-8
cdr3_nt: TGTGCCAGCAGCTTATCGGCACCTGAAGCTTTCTTT
cdr3_aa: CASSLSAPEAFF

clone_size: .
d_call: .
j_call: TRBJ2-2
v_call: TRBV4-1
cdr3_nt: TGCGCCAGCAGCCAAGAAAACCGGCTGTTTTTT
cdr3_aa: CASSQENRLFF

clone_size: .
d_call: TRBD1
j_call: TRBJ1-2
v_call: TRBV7-2
cdr3_nt: TGTGCCAGCAGCAGAACAGGGGGCGGGAGGACCTTC
cdr3_aa: CASSRTGGGRTF

clone_size: few
d_call: .
j_call: TRBJ2-5
v_call: TRBV20-1
cdr3_nt: TGCAGTGCTAGAGATGGGGATACGGCGGAGACCCAGTACTTC
cdr3_aa: CSARDGDTAETQYF

clone_size: .
d_call: .
j_call: TRBJ2-3
v_call: TRBV2
cdr3_nt: TGTGCCAGCGGGAAGGATACAGATACGCAGTATTTT
cdr3_aa: CASGKDTDTQYF

clone_size: .
d_call: TRBD2
j_call: TRBJ2-5
v_call: TRBV19
cdr3_nt: TGTGCCAGCCAGAAGCGGGGGGGCCTCCAAGAGACCCAGTACTTC
cdr3_aa: CASQKRGGLQETQYF

clone_size: .
d_call: TRBD2
j_call: TRBJ2-1
v_call: TRBV20-1
cdr3_nt: TGCAGTGCTAGAGATCGGGGGGGTGGGCGGAGCTCCTACAATGAGCAGTTCTTC
cdr3_aa: CSARDRGGGRSSYNEQFF

clone_size: once
d_call: .
j_call: TRBJ1-2
v_call: TRBV3-1
cdr3_nt: TGTGCCAGCAGCCAAGGGGACGGCGGCTACACCTTC
cdr3_aa: CASSQGDGGYTF

clone_size: .
d_call: .
j_call: TRBJ2-4
v_call: TRBV20-1
cdr3_nt: TGCAGTGCCTGGACTAGTTTGACTGGGGGGCTCATTCAGTACTTC
cdr3_aa: CSAWTSLTGGLIQYF